This T cell receptor beta chain is drawn from a study of shared clonotypes between healthy human individuals. Sequenced by immunoSEQ multiplex PCR; TCRdb stores in-frame clones only, minus some. Of 2 million to 2.5 million clones in the sample, approximately 90% were seen once. The V gene's germline CDR1 is SGHRS and CDR2 YFSETQ. This CDR3 spans 14 amino acids. The V segment lost 4 bases and the J segment 1 base; nucleotides outside the gene matches: 2. On this clone: The identical CDR3 is also encoded by other nucleotide sequences in the sample.

This TCR derives from a man aged 18 to 30 in good health. Some clones in this sample may be carry-over from other donors' samples. The chain is built from TRBV5-1 and TRBJ2-1; 7 bases are a match to TRBD1. Sequenced: naive CD4+ T cells from PBMCs. Subset defined: CD45RA+ positively selected. Here the CDR3 reads CASSPGQSYNEQFF. The CDR3 coding sequence is TGCGCCAGCAGCCCGGGACAGTCCTACAATGAGCAGTTCTTC.